This T cell receptor beta chain was obtained from a study of human T cells and chemical hapten exposure. Study-level findings and limits: Sensitizing to DPC left TCRs with a frequency above 1 in 1000 unaltered.

TCRdb reprocessed the RACE reads via MiXCR and lists one record per CDR3 protein. The table lists some 60,000 distinct CDR3 sequences, 11% of them singletons. In its sample, this clonotype was seen a few times. The target antigen is unknown. Time point here: pre-sensitization, week 0. Noted treatment: therapeutic diphenylcyclopropenone sensitization with weekly scalp DPC. The CDR3 is made up of 14 amino acids. Germline V CDR1 and CDR2: SQVTM, ANQGSEA. V shed 4 bases, J shed 0 bases, and the junction held 5 bases outside the gene matches. The V gene is TRBV29-1, the J gene TRBJ1-2; 7 bases match TRBD1. This clonotype originated in a woman aged 35 to 49 with alopecia areata. Some clones in this sample may be carry-over from other donors' samples. This specimen consisted of whole blood, obtained in connection with sensitization to the hapten diphenylcyclopropenone (DPC). The CDR3 DNA reads TGCAGCGTTGGACTGGGACAGCCTAACTATGGCTACACCTTC. As protein: CSVGLGQPNYGYTF.